A selection of T cell receptor beta chains follows, all from one sample in a study of memory B cells and T cells in multiple sclerosis. Clones were sequenced by immunoSEQ multiplex PCR, and TCRdb holds only the in-frame ones, with some missing. The table lists several thousand clones, around 60% of them singletons. The sample consisted of memory (CD45RO+) CD8+ T cells from blood. Receptor source: a human donor with multiple sclerosis. Both conserved end residues are part of each CDR3. D genes are given only for firm matches. The listing skips clone size in some rows; elsewhere it reads once, few, many or a size class.

J: TRBJ2-3; size: -; D: TRBD1; V: TRBV6-5; DNA: TGTGCGAGCAGCCGGGGGACAGGGAGTGATACGCAGTATTTT; CDR3: CASSRGTGSDTQYF
J: TRBJ2-7; size: -; D: TRBD1; V: TRBV4-2; DNA: TGTGCCAGCAGGGGGACAGGGGGGACCTACGAGCAGTACTTC; CDR3: CASRGTGGTYEQYF
J: TRBJ2-5; size: -; D: -; V: TRBV5-1; DNA: TGCGCCAGCAGGGCAGAAGAGACCCAGTACTTC; CDR3: CASRAEETQYF
J: TRBJ1-4; size: few; D: -; V: TRBV28; DNA: TGTGCCAGCAGTTTAACCCCCCGGGGAACTAATGAAAAACTGTTTTTT; CDR3: CASSLTPRGTNEKLFF
J: TRBJ2-1; size: -; D: TRBD1; V: TRBV23-1; DNA: TGCGCCAGCAGTCTTCCCACCCCGGGACAGAGTAGTGAGCAGTTCTTC; CDR3: CASSLPTPGQSSEQFF
J: TRBJ2-1; size: -; D: TRBD2; V: TRBV27; DNA: TGTGCCAGCAGCGACAATAGCGGGAGATTGGGAAATGAGCAGTTCTTC; CDR3: CASSDNSGRLGNEQFF
J: TRBJ2-1; size: -; D: -; V: TRBV9; DNA: TGTGCCAGCAGCCCCCGGGCCTCCGGGGTAGATGAGCAGTTCTTC; CDR3: CASSPRASGVDEQFF
J: TRBJ2-7; size: -; D: TRBD2; V: TRBV7-9; DNA: TGTGCCAGCAGCTCTCTGTCTAGCGGGGGCACCCCCTACGAGCAGTACTTC; CDR3: CASSSLSSGGTPYEQYF
J: TRBJ2-7; size: -; D: -; V: TRBV6-6; DNA: TGTGCCAGCAGACCCTATGGGGGGGGCGGCAACGAGCAGTACTTC; CDR3: CASRPYGGGGNEQYF
J: TRBJ2-7; size: few; D: -; V: TRBV9; DNA: TGTGCCAGCAGCGTTACTATCCACTCCTACGAGCAGTACTTC; CDR3: CASSVTIHSYEQYF
J: TRBJ2-3; size: few; D: TRBD2; V: TRBV2; DNA: TGTGCCAGCAGCGCCAGCGGGAGAGGGGCAGATGCGCAGTATTTT; CDR3: CASSASGRGADAQYF
J: TRBJ2-7; size: -; D: -; V: TRBV2; DNA: TGTGCCAGCAGTGTAGGAGGGCCCTACGAGCAGTACTTC; CDR3: CASSVGGPYEQYF
J: TRBJ2-7; size: few; D: -; V: TRBV13; DNA: TGTGCCAGCAGCTTAGCAAAGGGGAACGAGCAGTACTTC; CDR3: CASSLAKGNEQYF
J: TRBJ2-7; size: -; D: -; V: TRBV6-4; DNA: TGTGCCAATCGAAGCGGGCGGGTGAACTCTTACGAGCAGTACTTC; CDR3: CANRSGRVNSYEQYF
J: TRBJ2-3; size: -; D: -; V: TRBV6-6; DNA: TGTGCCAGTTCGGTCCTTGAGGGCACACATACGCACTATTTT; CDR3: CASSVLEGTHTHYF
J: TRBJ1-2; size: few; D: -; V: TRBV6-5; DNA: TGTGCCAGCAGTTACTCGGAGGGTGGCGTGAGTGGCTACACCTTC; CDR3: CASSYSEGGVSGYTF